What follows are 26 T cell receptor beta chains derived from one specimen sequenced in a study of blood T cell repertoires in COVID-19. Data came from immunoSEQ multiplex PCR; TCRdb stores just in-frame clones and leaves some out. Of 250,000 or so clones in the sample, around 84% were seen once. The sample was PBMCs or T cells enriched from blood (not recorded which). The receptor set was obtained from a woman between 50 and 59 years old who had recovered from COVID-19.

The rearrangement links TRBV28 to TRBJ2-4; TRBD2 matches 8 bases. V dropped 9 bases and J dropped 6; count of bases not matched to a gene: 7. Germline V gives CDR1 MDHEN, CDR2 SYDVKM. The CDR3 length is 13 residues. Here the CDR3 DNA reads TGTGCCAGTACTAGCGGAGCCCCAAACATTCAGTACTTC. Its translation is CASTSGAPNIQYF. Full variable domain (outside the CDR3, taken from reference TRBV28 and TRBJ2-4): DVKVTQSSRYLVKRTGEKVFLECVQDMDHENMFWYRQDPGLGLRLIYFSYDVKMKEKGDIPEGYSVSREKKERFSLILESASTNQTSMYLCASTSGAPNIQYFGAGTRLSVL.

The chain recombines TRBV10-3 with TRBJ2-3, with TRBD2 matching over 10 bases. Looked up from germline, CDR1 is ENHRY and CDR2 is SYGVKD. CDR3 length: 19 amino acids. J was trimmed by 0 bases and V by 7 bases; bases with no gene match: 16. The CDR3 DNA is TGTGCCATCAAACCTAGCGGGAGATTCTCTAAATTTAGCACAGATACGCAGTATTTT. Its protein is CAIKPSGRFSKFSTDTQYF.

As concerns this clone: Other DNA sequences in this specimen translate into the identical CDR3. The chain joins TRBV5-1 to TRBJ1-1; tentative D call: TRBD1 (6 bases). CDR1 and CDR2 from the germline V gene are SGHRS and YFSETQ. V was shortened by 3 bases and J by 1 base, with 10 bases between the two germline ends. CDR3 length equals 14 residues. Written as DNA, the CDR3 is TGCGCCAGCAGCTGGGGACAAGGGAACACTGAAGCTTTCTTT. Protein product: CASSWGQGNTEAFF.

The rearrangement joins TRBV7-9 to TRBJ2-2, with D hard to call. The CDR3 extends over 15 amino acids. Germline-derived CDR1 and CDR2 are SEHNR and FQNEAQ (reference sequence). V was clipped by 6 bases and J by 2 bases, with 13 bases between them. Here the CDR3 reads CASRATEPNTGELFF. The DNA of the CDR3 is TGTGCCAGCAGAGCGACCGAACCCAACACCGGGGAGCTGTTTTTT. Full variable domain (remainder filled in from reference TRBV7-9 and TRBJ2-2): DTGVSQNPRHKITKRGQNVTFRCDPISEHNRLYWYRQTLGQGPEFLTYFQNEAQLEKSRLLSDRFSAERPKGSFSTLEIQRTEQGDSAMYLCASRATEPNTGELFFGEGSRLTVL.

The chain combines TRBV9 with TRBJ2-1; 11 positions match TRBD2. Trimming removed 3 bases from V and 12 bases from J; junction bases left unmatched: 20. The CDR3 is 18 amino acids. The germline CDR1 and CDR2 sequences are SGDLS and YYNGEE. The CDR3 loop is CASSAEPKTTLAGGGQFF. The CDR3 coding sequence is TGTGCCAGCAGCGCCGAGCCCAAGACGACGTTAGCGGGAGGGGGGCAGTTCTTC.

The chain joins TRBV6-1 to TRBJ1-2; TRBD1 aligns across 7 bases. The CDR3 has 13 residues. From germline, CDR1 is MNHNS and CDR2 SASEGT. Unmatched junction bases numbered 6, after V lost 3 bases and J lost 8 bases. For the CDR3, the DNA is TGTGCCAGCAGTGATGACAGGGCGAGCGGCTACACCTTC. Amino acid sequence: CASSDDRASGYTF.

V gene TRBV5-8 combines with J gene TRBJ2-3, with 13 positions matching TRBD2. Losses at the gene ends were 3 bases for V and 6 bases for J; bases not matched to a gene: 7. Germline V gene sequence: CDR1 SGHTS, CDR2 YDEGEE. This CDR3 has 16 residues. DNA of the CDR3: TGTGCCAGCAGCTCCCGACTAGCGGGAGGTTACGATACGCAGTATTTT. Translation gives CASSSRLAGGYDTQYF.

J is TRBJ1-1 and V is TRBV2; 11 nucleotides align to TRBD1. CDR1 SNHLY and CDR2 FYNNEI come from the germline V gene. The CDR3 is 13 residues long. J lost 9 bases, V lost 6 bases, and 6 bases had no gene match. CDR3: CASRNGQGAKAFF. Written as DNA, the CDR3 is TGTGCCAGCAGGAATGGACAGGGGGCGAAAGCTTTCTTT.

This CDR3 reads CASSPGTSGVSEQYF. The CDR3, as DNA: TGTGCCAGCAGCCCGGGGACTAGCGGTGTAAGTGAGCAGTACTTC. J is TRBJ2-7 and V is TRBV11-1; 11 positions match TRBD2. This CDR3 comprises 15 residues. Trimming at V came to 5 bases and at J to 7 bases, leaving 10 bases not matched to a gene. CDR1 and CDR2 from the germline V gene are SGHAT and FQDESV (reference sequence).

CDR3 coding DNA: TGTGCCAGCAGTTACTTCCGACAGGGGTATTGGGGCGAGCAGTACTTC. It encodes CASSYFRQGYWGEQYF. This chain uses TRBV6-5 with TRBJ2-7; 8 bases are shared with TRBD1. The junction had 11 bases not matched to a gene; V was cut back by 1 base and J by 6 bases. The length of the CDR3 is 16 residues. Germline CDR1 and CDR2: MNHEY and SVGAGI.

The chain couples TRBV27 to TRBJ1-5; no clear D gene. There are 15 residues in the CDR3. Per germline, CDR1 MNHEY and CDR2 SMNVEV (reference sequence). V gave up 6 bases and J gave up 3 bases, with 15 bases separating them. The CDR3 DNA is TGTGCCAGCAGCTCCGGAGTAGGTCACAATCAGCCCCAGCATTTT. As protein: CASSSGVGHNQPQHF.

This rearrangement joins TRBV7-6 to TRBJ2-2; D may be TRBD1 (6 bases). Per the germline V gene, CDR1 is SGHVS and CDR2 is FNYEAQ. Trimming left V 5 bases short and J 8 bases short, with 21 bases between. This CDR3 is built from 16 residues. CDR3: CASSRTNTAGEGELFF. For the CDR3, the DNA is TGTGCCAGCAGCCGCACAAATACAGCAGGGGAAGGGGAGCTGTTTTTT.

The chain combines TRBV14 with TRBJ2-3; D might be TRBD2 (6 bases). This CDR3 spans 15 amino acids. CDR1 is SGHDN and CDR2 is FVKESK in the germline V gene. V lost 5 bases, J lost 0 bases, and 12 bases lay in between. The CDR3 sequence: CASSWGVTSTDTQYF. DNA for the CDR3: TGTGCCAGCAGCTGGGGGGTCACCAGCACAGATACGCAGTATTTT. The variable domain in full, with the rest retrieved from reference TRBV14 and TRBJ2-3, is EAGVTQFPSHSVIEKGQTVTLRCDPISGHDNLYWYRRVMGKEIKFLLHFVKESKQDESGMPNNRFLAERTGGTYSTLKVQPAELEDSGVYFCASSWGVTSTDTQYFGPGTRLTVL.

The chain joins TRBV18 to TRBJ1-2; TRBD1 is a possible D gene (5 bases). Germline V gene data show CDR1 as KGHSH and CDR2 as LQKENI. Trimming took 5 bases from V and 5 from J, leaving 9 bases between them. The CDR3 has 12 amino acids. The DNA of the CDR3 is TGTGCCAGCTCAACTGACAGTTATGGCTACACCTTC. It encodes CASSTDSYGYTF.

The rearrangement links TRBV27 to TRBJ2-1; D gene ambiguous. The CDR3 consists of 16 residues. Trimming pared 5 bases from V and 6 bases from J, leaving 20 bases between. The germline V gene encodes CDR1 MNHEY and CDR2 SMNVEV (reference sequence). Written as DNA, the CDR3 is TGTGCCAGCAGTGGATATTCCCGAGAGGCCCCCAATGAGCAGTTCTTC. Residues: CASSGYSREAPNEQFF.

CDR3 protein: CASRTTGHEQYF. The CDR3 DNA sequence: TGTGCCAGCAGAACGACAGGGCACGAGCAGTACTTC. J is TRBJ2-7 and V is TRBV2, with TRBD1 identical over 7 bases. After removal of 6 bases from V and 5 bases from J, the junction contained 4 bases not matched to a gene. CDR3 length: 12 residues. Germline V gene sequence: CDR1 SNHLY, CDR2 FYNNEI.

With respect to this clone: Other DNA sequences in the sample encode the same CDR3. The chain joins TRBV5-1 to TRBJ1-1, with 8 bases aligning to TRBD1. CDR3 length: 14 amino acids. After removal of 4 bases from V and 1 base from J, the junction contained 3 bases not matched to a gene. CDR1 SGHRS and CDR2 YFSETQ come from the germline V gene. CDR3 DNA sequence: TGCGCCAGCAGCCCAGGGACAGGGAACACTGAAGCTTTCTTT. Translated: CASSPGTGNTEAFF.

This chain uses TRBV28 with TRBJ1-1; D is undetermined. The CDR3 length is 15 residues. Germline assignment: CDR1 MDHEN and CDR2 SYDVKM. V was shortened by 4 bases and J by 2 bases, with 14 bases between the two germline ends. CDR3 amino acids: CASSSPRGANTEAFF. The CDR3 DNA reads as TGTGCCAGCAGTTCCCCCCGGGGAGCCAACACTGAAGCTTTCTTT.

On this clone: The sample carries other DNA sequences with the same CDR3. The chain couples TRBV7-3 to TRBJ1-1; D gene ambiguous. The length of the CDR3 is 13 residues. The V and J ends lost 2 bases and 1 base respectively, with 5 bases between them. Germline-derived CDR1 and CDR2 are SGHTA and FQGTGA. CDR3 protein: CASSLSGNTEAFF. In DNA form, the CDR3 reads TGTGCCAGCAGCTTATCAGGGAACACTGAAGCTTTCTTT.

The chain is built from TRBV4-2 and TRBJ2-1; 11 positions agree with TRBD2. After removal of 4 bases from V and 9 bases from J, the junction contained 11 bases not matched to a gene. This CDR3 comprises 16 residues. Per germline, CDR1 LGHNA and CDR2 YNFKEQ. CDR3 in amino acids: CASSPQTSGSIGEQFF. Written as DNA, the CDR3 is TGTGCCAGCAGCCCACAAACTAGCGGGAGTATCGGTGAGCAGTTCTTC.

This rearrangement joins TRBV28 to TRBJ1-2; 7 nucleotides line up with TRBD1. Germline values: CDR1 MDHEN, CDR2 SYDVKM. The CDR3 covers 15 residues. Unmatched junction bases numbered 7, after V lost 2 bases and J lost 4 bases. The CDR3 loop is CASSLRYRGVYGYTF. The CDR3 DNA follows: TGTGCCAGCAGTTTAAGGTACAGGGGAGTCTATGGCTACACCTTC.

The gene calls are TRBV3-1 (or the pseudogene TRBV3-2) and TRBJ1-2; 7 nucleotides agree with TRBD1. The length of the CDR3 is 12 residues. Germline V lookup: CDR1 LGHDT, CDR2 YNNKEL (reference sequence). V lost 7 bases and J lost 8; bases outside the gene matches: 7. CDR3 DNA: TGTGCCAGCACCAAACAGGGGTACGGCTACACCTTC. The encoded protein is CASTKQGYGYTF.

The chain carries TRBV19 and TRBJ1-5, with TRBD1 matching 7 bases. Per the germline V gene, CDR1 is LNHDA and CDR2 is SQIVND (reference sequence). The CDR3 consists of 17 residues. With 5 bases clipped from V and 2 bases from J, the junction kept 12 bases outside the gene matches. The CDR3 DNA follows: TGTGCCAGTAGTGGACCACAGGGGAATAGGGGCAATCAGCCCCAGCATTTT. Protein: CASSGPQGNRGNQPQHF.

The chain links TRBV13 to TRBJ2-7; D might be TRBD1 (5 bases). Germline CDR1 and CDR2: PRHDT and FYEKMQ (reference sequence). Trimming stripped 1 base from V and 6 bases from J, with 13 bases between. The CDR3 is 14 amino acids. The CDR3 is CASSLDGAWREQYF. The CDR3 DNA sequence: TGTGCCAGCAGCTTAGATGGGGCCTGGCGCGAGCAGTACTTC.

Remarks on this clone: The sample holds other DNA sequences that translate to the same CDR3. This chain uses TRBV5-1 with TRBJ2-5, with D unresolved. This CDR3 comprises 11 residues. Germline loops: CDR1 SGHRS, CDR2 YFSETQ. With 3 bases removed from V and 2 bases from J, the gap between germline ends came to 2 bases. The CDR3, as DNA: TGCGCCAGCAGCTCTCAAGAGACCCAGTACTTC. This codes for CASSSQETQYF. Together with reference TRBV5-1 and TRBJ2-5, the CDR3 gives the full variable domain: KAGVTQTPRYLIKTRGQQVTLSCSPISGHRSVSWYQQTPGQGLQFLFEYFSETQRNKGNFPGRFSGRQFSNSRSEMNVSTLELGDSALYLCASSSQETQYFGPGTRLLVL.

Only a few counts were recorded for this clone. This chain joins TRBV29-1 and TRBJ1-3; D unresolved. This CDR3 contains 13 residues. Deletions cut 5 bases from V and 0 bases from J, with 8 bases between. Germline-derived CDR1 and CDR2 are SQVTM and ANQGSEA. The CDR3 spells CSVRHRSGNTIYF. In DNA, the CDR3 is TGCAGCGTTCGACACCGCTCTGGAAACACCATATATTTT.